This TCR beta chain was obtained from a study of T-cell memory formation after mild COVID-19. On this clonotype itself: Antigen: not known.

TCRdb processed the 5' RACE reads anew with MiXCR; each CDR3 protein has one entry. The sample holds 75,000 to 95,000 distinct CDR3 sequences, about 14% seen once. V gave up 0 bases and J gave up 6 bases, with 14 bases separating them. CDR1 is LNHNV, CDR2 YYDKDF, per germline (reference sequence). This CDR3 spans 15 amino acids. Notes on the study in general: Cross-reactive memory apparently joined, as some responding clones appeared in pre-infection memory. CD8+ contracting clones occupied EMRA, while CD4+ ones occupied mainly CM and EM. Confirmation of SARS-CoV-2 specificity was lacking for second-wave clones peaking day 37.

The sample consisted of PBMCs or a T cell subset sorted from them (not recorded which). This chain joins TRBV15 and TRBJ1-2; D unresolved. The clonotype originates from a man younger than 30 who had mild COVID-19 (a few samples of this study predate the infection). Cell type and time point are not known. This CDR3 reads CATSRDGAGIDGYTF. The CDR3 region has the DNA TGTGCCACCAGCAGAGATGGAGCGGGGATAGATGGCTACACCTTC.